The 27 T cell receptor beta chains below all came from one sample that was sequenced in a study of T cell responses to AZD1222 COVID-19 vaccine. The assay was immunoSEQ multiplex PCR, and TCRdb's table has in-frame clones only and misses some. The sample has about 170,000 clones, around 90% seen once. The starting material was peripheral blood, obtained 28 days after the second AZD1222 dose. These receptors were taken from an adult who received the AZD1222 COVID-19 vaccine.

The chain links TRBV7-2 to TRBJ1-2, with TRBD1 as a possible D gene (5 bases). The V end lost 2 bases, the J end lost 8 bases, and 21 bases lay between the germline ends. Germline V gene data show CDR1 as SGHTA and CDR2 as FQGNSA. The CDR3 consists of 16 residues. The DNA of the CDR3 is TGTGCCAGCAGCTTAAGGGGCCAATCCCTTAACAGAGGCTACACCTTC. As protein: CASSLRGQSLNRGYTF. The full variable domain, its missing parts supplied by reference TRBV7-2 and TRBJ1-2, is GAGVSQSPSNKVTEKGKDVELRCDPISGHTALYWYRQSLGQGLEFLIYFQGNSAPDKSGLPSDRFSAERTGGSVSTLTIQRTQQEDSAVYLCASSLRGQSLNRGYTFGSGTRLTVV.

CDR3: CASSQDRGWEAYEQYF. CDR3 coding DNA: TGCGCCAGCAGCCAAGATCGGGGCTGGGAGGCCTACGAGCAGTACTTC. The genes are TRBV4-3 and TRBJ2-7; D might be TRBD2 (6 bases). The CDR3 is 16 residues long. V shed 0 bases and J shed 2 bases, with 14 bases lying between them. Germline V gene lookup returns CDR1 LGHNA and CDR2 YSLEER.

The V call is TRBV28, the J call TRBJ2-7; possibly TRBD2 for D (5 bases). The germline V gene has CDR1 MDHEN and CDR2 SYDVKM. The CDR3 consists of 13 residues. V shed 4 bases and J shed 0 bases, with 7 bases lying between them. The CDR3 is CASSYRGSYEQYF. The CDR3 DNA reads TGTGCCAGCAGTTACCGGGGCTCCTACGAGCAGTACTTC. Complete variable domain (other parts from reference TRBV28 and TRBJ2-7): DVKVTQSSRYLVKRTGEKVFLECVQDMDHENMFWYRQDPGLGLRLIYFSYDVKMKEKGDIPEGYSVSREKKERFSLILESASTNQTSMYLCASSYRGSYEQYFGPGTRLTVT.

This chain connects TRBV7-9 to TRBJ2-6, with D unresolved. This CDR3 contains 15 residues. Germline loops: CDR1 SEHNR, CDR2 FQNEAQ (reference sequence). V was trimmed by 5 bases and J by 1 base, leaving 9 bases between them. CDR3 residues: CASSVTESGANVLTF. The CDR3 DNA sequence: TGTGCCAGCAGCGTAACAGAGTCTGGGGCCAACGTCCTGACTTTC.

The chain is built from TRBV19 and TRBJ1-5; 9 nucleotides agree with TRBD1. CDR1 and CDR2 from the germline V gene are LNHDA and SQIVND (reference sequence). This CDR3 contains 15 residues. V was pared by 4 bases and J by 7 bases, with 8 bases of the junction left unmatched. CDR3 nucleotides: TGTGCCAGTAGTACCGGGACAGGGTCGGAACAGCCCCAGCATTTT. It specifies CASSTGTGSEQPQHF.

The chain combines TRBV10-3 with TRBJ2-3, with unresolved D. V was shortened by 0 bases and J by 3 bases, with 4 bases between the two germline ends. The CDR3 totals 13 residues. Germline-derived CDR1 and CDR2 are ENHRY and SYGVKD. The CDR3 DNA reads TGTGCCATCAGTGAGTCTGGGACAGATACGCAGTATTTT. Its translation is CAISESGTDTQYF.

The gene calls are TRBV5-1 and TRBJ2-4; D unclear. The germline CDR1 and CDR2 sequences are SGHRS and YFSETQ. V gave up 3 bases and J gave up 1 base, with 11 bases separating them. The length of the CDR3 is 15 residues. The CDR3 spells CASSSGDQAKNIQYF. The CDR3 nucleotides read TGCGCCAGCAGCTCGGGTGATCAGGCCAAAAACATTCAGTACTTC.

This rearrangement joins TRBV6-2 or TRBV6-3 to TRBJ2-1, with 7 bases that match TRBD2. The CDR3 covers 14 residues. Looked up from germline, CDR1 is MNHEY and CDR2 is SVGEGT. Germline trimming cut 0 bases from V and 10 bases from J; bases unmatched to any gene: 6. DNA of the CDR3: TGTGCCAGCAGTTACTCTACTAGCGAACCCGAGCAGTTCTTC. It translates to CASSYSTSEPEQFF.

The chain links TRBV4-1 to TRBJ1-2, with D possibly being TRBD1 (6 bases). The CDR3 is 16 amino acids. Trimming removed 2 bases at V and 4 bases at J, with 17 bases between. Germline CDR1 MGHRA, CDR2 YSYEKL. This chain's CDR3 is CASSQPRRGRAYGYTF. Written as DNA, the CDR3 is TGCGCCAGCAGCCAACCCCGAAGGGGGAGGGCCTATGGCTACACCTTC.

The J gene is TRBJ1-6, the V gene TRBV19; D uncertain. V lost 6 bases and J lost 9, with 12 bases in between. Germline V gene sequence: CDR1 LNHDA, CDR2 SQIVND (reference sequence). CDR3 size: 13 residues. CDR3 sequence reads: CASSVGMGSPLHF. The CDR3 DNA follows: TGTGCCAGTAGCGTCGGTATGGGTTCACCCCTCCACTTT. Together with reference TRBV19 and TRBJ1-6, the CDR3 gives the full variable domain: DGGITQSPKYLFRKEGQNVTLSCEQNLNHDAMYWYRQDPGQGLRLIYYSQIVNDFQKGDIAEGYSVSREKKESFPLTVTSAQKNPTAFYLCASSVGMGSPLHFGNGTRLTVT.

V gene TRBV12-3 or TRBV12-4 combines with J gene TRBJ1-2, with a possible D match to TRBD1 (6 bases). The V end lost 2 bases, the J end lost 5 bases, and 9 bases lay between the germline ends. The CDR3 covers 13 residues. The CDR3 DNA sequence: TGTGCCAGCAGTTTACCAGGACAGTATGGCTACACCTTC. Translation gives CASSLPGQYGYTF.

The V call is TRBV9, the J call TRBJ1-2; D is perhaps TRBD1 (6 bases). V lost 2 bases to trimming and J lost 6 bases, with 11 bases between them. The germline V gene encodes CDR1 SGDLS and CDR2 YYNGEE. This CDR3 contains 13 residues. The CDR3 nucleotides are TGTGCCAGCAGCGTTGGCTCAGGGGATGGCTACACCTTC. It translates to CASSVGSGDGYTF. Filled out from reference TRBV9 and TRBJ1-2, the complete variable domain reads DSGVTQTPKHLITATGQRVTLRCSPRSGDLSVYWYQQSLDQGLQFLIQYYNGEERAKGNILERFSAQQFPDLHSELNLSSLELGDSALYFCASSVGSGDGYTFGSGTRLTVV.

DNA of the CDR3: TGTGCCAGCAGCTTAGAAACTTCTAATGAAAAACTGTTTTTT. Translating it yields CASSLETSNEKLFF. The chain is built from TRBV7-9 and TRBJ1-4; no firm D call. This CDR3 is 14 amino acids long. Germline loops: CDR1 SEHNR, CDR2 FQNEAQ (reference sequence). The V end lost 1 base, the J end lost 3 bases, and 6 bases lay between the germline ends.

This chain joins TRBV30 and TRBJ1-6, with D tentatively TRBD1 (6 bases). Per germline, CDR1 GTSNPN and CDR2 SVGIG (reference sequence). There are 12 residues in the CDR3. Trimming cost V 0 bases and J 15 bases, with 12 bases left between them. The CDR3, as DNA: TGTGCCTGGAGTGTACGTGGGGGGCACCTCCACTTT. This translates into CAWSVRGGHLHF. The variable domain in full, with the rest retrieved from reference TRBV30 and TRBJ1-6, is SQTIHQWPATLVQPVGSPLSLECTVEGTSNPNLYWYRQAAGRGLQLLFYSVGIGQISSEVPQNLSASRPQDRQFILSSKKLLLSDSGFYLCAWSVRGGHLHFGNGTRLTVT.

This chain joins TRBV18 and TRBJ1-2; a possible D gene is TRBD1 (6 bases). CDR3 length equals 13 residues. Trimming cost V 6 bases and J 8 bases, with 16 bases left between them. CDR1 is KGHSH and CDR2 is LQKENI in the germline V gene. The CDR3 spells CASSFRDKGGYTF. CDR3 nucleotides: TGTGCCAGCTCGTTCCGGGACAAAGGAGGCTACACCTTC.

The V call is TRBV25-1, the J call TRBJ1-3; D ambiguous. The CDR3 extends over 14 amino acids. Germline lookup yields CDR1 MGHDK and CDR2 SYGVNS. With 1 base removed from V and 4 bases from J, the gap between germline ends came to 8 bases. CDR3 in amino acids: CASSELGRGNTIYF. In DNA form, the CDR3 reads TGTGCCAGCAGTGAATTGGGCAGGGGAAACACCATATATTTT.

This chain joins TRBV10-3 and TRBJ1-2; D gene unclear. Trimming removed 2 bases from V and 8 bases from J, with 9 bases in between. The CDR3 contains 12 residues. The V gene's germline CDR1 is ENHRY and CDR2 SYGVKD. The CDR3: CAISEATGGYTF. CDR3 in DNA: TGTGCCATCAGTGAGGCGACGGGGGGCTACACCTTC.

V is TRBV4-3 and J is TRBJ1-5; no clear D gene. CDR1 LGHNA and CDR2 YSLEER come from the germline V gene. V was clipped by 0 bases and J by 0 bases, with 3 bases between them. The CDR3 length is 14 residues. The CDR3 sequence: CASSQDLSNQPQHF. DNA for the CDR3: TGCGCCAGCAGCCAAGATCTTAGCAATCAGCCCCAGCATTTT.

The chain is built from TRBV4-2 and TRBJ2-1, with 8 bases fitting TRBD2. V was clipped by 4 bases and J by 4 bases; unmatched bases: 9. Germline assignment: CDR1 LGHNA and CDR2 YNFKEQ. The CDR3 is 16 residues long. CDR3 region: CASSPSSGGSYNEQFF. The CDR3 nucleotides are TGTGCCAGCAGCCCTTCGAGCGGGGGTTCTTACAATGAGCAGTTCTTC.

The chain recombines TRBV6-1 with TRBJ2-1, with TRBD2 matching 8 bases. The CDR3 is 14 amino acids. After removal of 3 bases from V and 5 bases from J, the junction contained 3 bases not matched to a gene. Looked up from germline, CDR1 is MNHNS and CDR2 is SASEGT. The CDR3 sequence is CASSERGEHNEQFF. As DNA, the CDR3 is TGTGCCAGCAGTGAGCGGGGGGAACACAATGAGCAGTTCTTC.

The chain couples TRBV6-5 to TRBJ2-5; 14 positions match TRBD2. Germline V CDR1 and CDR2: MNHEY, SVGAGI. The J segment lost 7 bases and the V segment lost 6 bases, leaving 7 bases of the junction unmatched. CDR3 size: 15 residues. In DNA, the CDR3 is TGTGCCAGCAGACCCGGGACTAGCGGGGGAAGGACCCAGTACTTC. Translating it yields CASRPGTSGGRTQYF.

V gene TRBV20-1 combines with J gene TRBJ2-3; D gene unclear. The CDR3 runs to 11 residues. CDR1 DFQATT and CDR2 SNEGSKA come from the germline V gene (reference sequence). Trimming removed 3 bases from V and 10 bases from J, with 11 bases in between. This chain's CDR3 is CSARSMEAQYF. The DNA for the CDR3 is TGCAGTGCTAGGAGTATGGAAGCGCAGTATTTT.

This clone was detected only once. This chain connects TRBV2 to TRBJ2-7; 7 bases agree with TRBD1. There are 16 residues in the CDR3. With 4 bases clipped from V and 3 bases from J, the junction kept 12 bases outside the gene matches. Germline V gene lookup returns CDR1 SNHLY and CDR2 FYNNEI. CDR3 region: CASSAGGDRAGYEQYF. The CDR3 bases are TGTGCCAGCAGTGCGGGCGGAGACAGGGCTGGCTACGAGCAGTACTTC.

The chain recombines TRBV7-9 with TRBJ1-6; D is perhaps TRBD1 (6 bases). V lost 6 bases to trimming and J lost 0 bases, with 15 bases between them. Germline CDR1 reads SEHNR; CDR2 reads FQNEAQ (reference sequence). The CDR3 sequence is 17 residues long. The DNA for the CDR3 is TGTGCCAGCAGGCCGGGACACACGAGCTCCTATAATTCACCCCTCCACTTT. It encodes CASRPGHTSSYNSPLHF. Full variable domain (rest looked up from reference TRBV7-9 and TRBJ1-6): DTGVSQNPRHKITKRGQNVTFRCDPISEHNRLYWYRQTLGQGPEFLTYFQNEAQLEKSRLLSDRFSAERPKGSFSTLEIQRTEQGDSAMYLCASRPGHTSSYNSPLHFGNGTRLTVT.

The gene calls are TRBV19 and TRBJ2-3; D is perhaps TRBD1 (5 bases). This CDR3 is 14 amino acids long. The germline V and J ends were trimmed by 3 bases and 4 bases, with 11 bases remaining between them. Germline CDR1 reads LNHDA; CDR2 reads SQIVND (reference sequence). DNA for the CDR3: TGTGCCAGTAGTATCTTTCAGGGTGCAGATACGCAGTATTTT. Translated, it gives CASSIFQGADTQYF.

This clone was detected once. The V call is TRBV2, the J call TRBJ2-3, with 12 bases identical to TRBD2. CDR3 length: 16 amino acids. Germline assignment: CDR1 SNHLY and CDR2 FYNNEI. V dropped 4 bases and J dropped 6; count of bases not matched to a gene: 8. The CDR3 DNA is TGTGCCAGCAGTGGTAGGACTAGCGGGGCGGGGGATACGCAGTATTTT. This codes for CASSGRTSGAGDTQYF.

The rearrangement links TRBV6-5 to TRBJ1-2, with D perhaps matching TRBD1 (6 bases). The CDR3 loop spans 12 amino acids. Germline V CDR1 and CDR2: MNHEY, SVGAGI. Deletions cut 10 bases from V and 8 bases from J, with 17 bases between. As DNA, the CDR3 is TGTGCCACCAAAACAGGGAGTATCGGCTACACCTTC. Residues: CATKTGSIGYTF.